This T cell receptor beta chain is from a study of cytomegalovirus exposure and HLA in healthy donors. Study observations and caveats: With high specificity and sensitivity, the classifier reportedly diagnosed cytomegalovirus status. Investigators reported approximately 150 TCR beta chains as tied to cytomegalovirus.

The CDR3 is 15 residues long. The germline V gene has CDR1 SGHNT and CDR2 YYREEE (reference sequence). The trim removed 4 bases at V and 1 base at J, leaving 3 bases unmatched. With respect to this clone: Its antigen is not identified.

Primers included in the PCR were 60 Vbeta and 13 Jbeta primers. The table came from immunoSEQ multiplex PCR; TCRdb's copy has only in-frame clones and leaves some out. The sample contains 95,000 to 150,000 clones, about four fifths of which appear only once. This chain links TRBV5-4 with TRBJ1-5, with 9 positions matching TRBD1. Source material: PBMCs. The source is a woman aged 40 to 50 in good health and CMV-seropositive. The CDR3 region is CASSLDRGSNQPQHF. Written as DNA, the CDR3 is TGTGCCAGCAGCCTGGACAGGGGAAGCAATCAGCCCCAGCATTTT.